This T cell receptor (beta chain) was identified in a study of blood T cell repertoires in COVID-19. The overall study: Donors in the United States, Italy and Spain gave samples during acute or convalescent COVID-19.

The repertoire was sequenced with immunoSEQ multiplex PCR; TCRdb's copy has only in-frame clones and lacks some. The table shows about 380,000 clones, with almost 90% occurring only once. Germline V CDR1 and CDR2: LNHNV, YYDKDF (reference sequence). The CDR3 spans 15 residues. Trimming took off 1 base at V and 2 bases at J, with 10 bases between the two ends. The specimen was peripheral blood. V gene TRBV15 combines with J gene TRBJ2-3, with a tentative D call TRBD1 (5 bases). This clonotype was sampled from a young man with active or convalescent COVID-19. In DNA form, the CDR3 reads TGTGCCACCAGCAGAGCCACAGGCAACACAGATACGCAGTATTTT. This sequence encodes CATSRATGNTDTQYF.